This T cell receptor beta chain appears in the sequencing data of a study of early T cells in non-severe SARS-CoV-2 infection. Study-wide context: Unsorted whole blood bulk RNA was sequenced, with unpaired chains.

This clonotype occurred many times. Each cDNA molecule carried a unique molecular identifier. In TCRdb, the 5' RACE reads were re-called with MiXCR into one record per CDR3 protein. The repertoire includes 46,000 or so distinct CDR3 sequences, 7% to 8% of them detected once, and around 7.9% sits in the top ten. The CDR3 spans 13 residues. Trimming stripped 5 bases from V and 4 bases from J, with 11 bases between. CDR1 is MNHEY, CDR2 SVGEGT, per germline. This chain connects TRBV6-2 or TRBV6-3 to TRBJ1-1; TRBD1 might be the D (5 bases). This receptor was obtained from an adult who was a healthcare worker with PCR-confirmed SARS-CoV-2 infection or an uninfected control (not recorded which). The sample comprised whole blood. CDR3 nucleotide sequence: TGTGCCAGCAGTCTAAGGGGTATCACTGAAGCTTTCTTT. This codes for CASSLRGITEAFF.